This is a list of T cell receptor beta chains from one sample in a study of cytomegalovirus exposure and HLA in healthy donors. Only in-frame clones appear in the TCRdb table, and some are missing; sequencing was by immunoSEQ multiplex PCR. The data show roughly 120,000 clones, over 65% seen once. Sequencing was carried out using PBMCs. Source of these receptors: a man in his fifties or sixties in good health and CMV-seronegative. The CDR3 runs from the conserved cysteine through the conserved F or W. D genes are given only for firm matches. Clone size appears in some rows only: once, few, many, or a class for an expanded clone.

>TRBV28|NA|TRBJ1-6|NA
TGTGCCAGCAGCCCCGGCGGGGCAGGGAATAATTCACCCCTCCACTTT
CASSPGGAGNNSPLHF
>TRBV6-5|NA|TRBJ1-2|TRBD1
TGTGCCAGCAGCGGGACAGTAAGCTATGGCTACACCTTC
CASSGTVSYGYTF
>TRBV6-5|NA|TRBJ1-2|NA
TGTGCCAGCAGTTACTCTGGCAGGGGAGAAAACTATGGCTACACCTTC
CASSYSGRGENYGYTF
>TRBV4-1|once|TRBJ2-7|NA
TGCGCCAGCAGCCGATCCGAGGAGGTCTACGAGCAGTACTTC
CASSRSEEVYEQYF
>TRBV7-9|NA|TRBJ1-2|TRBD1
TGTGCCAGCAGCTCTGGGGGGGGACAGGGGAACTATGGCTACACCTTC
CASSSGGGQGNYGYTF
>TRBV6-6|NA|TRBJ1-4|TRBD1
TGTGCCAGCAGCGAGACAGGGGGCTTTGAAAAACTGTTTTTT
CASSETGGFEKLFF
>TRBV7-9|NA|TRBJ2-7|TRBD2
TGTGCCAGCAGCACTTCGCCCTGGTCGGGGGGCGAGCAGTACTTC
CASSTSPWSGGEQYF
>TRBV5-1|NA|TRBJ2-3|NA
TGCGCCAGCAGCTTGGGCGGGACCGCAGATACGCAGTATTTT
CASSLGGTADTQYF
>TRBV5-6|NA|TRBJ1-1|NA
TGTGCCAGCAGCTTGGTCTCTAACACTGAAGCTTTCTTT
CASSLVSNTEAFF
>TRBV2|NA|TRBJ2-1|NA
TGTGCCAGCAGTGTGCTCTCTACTGCTACCTACAATGAGCAGTTCTTC
CASSVLSTATYNEQFF
>TRBV19|NA|TRBJ2-5|TRBD1
TGTGCCAGCAGGGGGCTTGCAGAGACCCAGTACTTC
CASRGLAETQYF
>TRBV5-6|NA|TRBJ2-3|NA
TGTGCCAGCAGCGCCCTTGCGTTACTGCGTAGCACAGATACGCAGTATTTT
CASSALALLRSTDTQYF
>TRBV15|NA|TRBJ2-7|TRBD1
TGTGCCACCAGCAGACCCCACCAGGGGGTCCCCTACGAGCAGTACTTC
CATSRPHQGVPYEQYF
>TRBV2|NA|TRBJ1-5|NA
TGTGCCAGCAGTCAGGGGATCAATCAGCCCCAGCATTTT
CASSQGINQPQHF
>TRBV25-1|NA|TRBJ1-4|NA
TGTGCCAGCAGTGAATCGAACAGGAATGAAAAACTGTTTTTT
CASSESNRNEKLFF
>TRBV2|once|TRBJ1-2|NA
TGTGCCAGCAGTGAAGGGGGAGCTAACTATGGCTACACCTTC
CASSEGGANYGYTF
>TRBV2|once|TRBJ1-4|NA
TGTGCCAGCAGTGAAGCCCGGGGGTTCGAAAAACTGTTTTTT
CASSEARGFEKLFF
>TRBV15|few|TRBJ2-5|NA
TGTGCCACCCTTGGGGCGGACCAAGAGACCCAGTACTTC
CATLGADQETQYF
>TRBV28|once|TRBJ2-3|NA
TGTGCCAGCAGCCTAGGGGGGGCGGGTAGCACAGATACGCAGTATTTT
CASSLGGAGSTDTQYF